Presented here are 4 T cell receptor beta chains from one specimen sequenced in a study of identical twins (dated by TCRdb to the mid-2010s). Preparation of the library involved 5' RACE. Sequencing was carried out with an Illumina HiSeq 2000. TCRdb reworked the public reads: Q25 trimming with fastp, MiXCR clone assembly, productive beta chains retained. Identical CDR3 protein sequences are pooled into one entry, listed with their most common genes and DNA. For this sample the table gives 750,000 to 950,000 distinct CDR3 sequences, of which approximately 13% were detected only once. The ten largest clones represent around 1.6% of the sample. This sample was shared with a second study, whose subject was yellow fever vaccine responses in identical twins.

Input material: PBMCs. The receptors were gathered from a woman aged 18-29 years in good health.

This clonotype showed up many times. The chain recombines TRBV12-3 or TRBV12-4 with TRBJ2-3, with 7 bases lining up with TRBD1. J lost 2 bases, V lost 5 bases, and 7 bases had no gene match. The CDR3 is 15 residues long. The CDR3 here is CASSLGRGNTDTQYF. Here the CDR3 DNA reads TGTGCCAGCAGTCTCGGCAGGGGGAACACAGATACGCAGTATTTT.

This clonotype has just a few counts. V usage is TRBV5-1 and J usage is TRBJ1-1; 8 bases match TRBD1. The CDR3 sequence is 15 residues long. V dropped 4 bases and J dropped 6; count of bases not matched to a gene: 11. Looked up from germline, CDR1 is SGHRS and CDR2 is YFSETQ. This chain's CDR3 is CASSGKTGDLSEAFF. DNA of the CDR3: TGCGCCAGCAGCGGGAAGACAGGGGATTTATCTGAAGCTTTCTTT.

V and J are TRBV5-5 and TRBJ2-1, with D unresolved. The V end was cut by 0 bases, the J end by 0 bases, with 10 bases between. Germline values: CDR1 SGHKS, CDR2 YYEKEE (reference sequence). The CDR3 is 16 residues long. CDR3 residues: CASSLGLLSSYNEQFF. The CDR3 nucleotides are TGTGCCAGCAGCTTGGGGCTACTATCCTCCTACAATGAGCAGTTCTTC.

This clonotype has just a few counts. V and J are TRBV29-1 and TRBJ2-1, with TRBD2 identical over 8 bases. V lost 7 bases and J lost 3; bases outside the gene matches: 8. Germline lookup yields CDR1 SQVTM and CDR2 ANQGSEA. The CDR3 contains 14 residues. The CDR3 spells CSAQMAGGYNEQFF. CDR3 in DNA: TGCAGCGCACAGATGGCGGGGGGCTACAATGAGCAGTTCTTC.